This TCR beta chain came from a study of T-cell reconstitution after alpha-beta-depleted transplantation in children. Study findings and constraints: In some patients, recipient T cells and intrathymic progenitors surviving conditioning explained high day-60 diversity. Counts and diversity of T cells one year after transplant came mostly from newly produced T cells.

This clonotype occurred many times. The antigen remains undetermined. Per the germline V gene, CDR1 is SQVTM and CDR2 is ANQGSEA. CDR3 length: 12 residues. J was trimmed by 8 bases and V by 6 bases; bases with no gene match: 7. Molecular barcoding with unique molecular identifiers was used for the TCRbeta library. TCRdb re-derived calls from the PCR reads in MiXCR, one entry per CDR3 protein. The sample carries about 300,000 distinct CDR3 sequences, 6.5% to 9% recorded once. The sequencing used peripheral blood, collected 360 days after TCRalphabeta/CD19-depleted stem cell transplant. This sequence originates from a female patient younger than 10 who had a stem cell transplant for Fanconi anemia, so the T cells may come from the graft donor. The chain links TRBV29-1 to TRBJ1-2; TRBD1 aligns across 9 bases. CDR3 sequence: CSVERTGDGYTF. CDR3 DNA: TGCAGCGTCGAGCGGACAGGGGACGGCTACACCTTC. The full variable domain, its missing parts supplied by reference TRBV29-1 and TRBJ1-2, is SAVISQKPSRDICQRGTSLTIQCQVDSQVTMMFWYRQQPGQSLTLIATANQGSEATYESGFVIDKFPISRPNLTFSTLTVSNMSPEDSSIYLCSVERTGDGYTFGSGTRLTVV.